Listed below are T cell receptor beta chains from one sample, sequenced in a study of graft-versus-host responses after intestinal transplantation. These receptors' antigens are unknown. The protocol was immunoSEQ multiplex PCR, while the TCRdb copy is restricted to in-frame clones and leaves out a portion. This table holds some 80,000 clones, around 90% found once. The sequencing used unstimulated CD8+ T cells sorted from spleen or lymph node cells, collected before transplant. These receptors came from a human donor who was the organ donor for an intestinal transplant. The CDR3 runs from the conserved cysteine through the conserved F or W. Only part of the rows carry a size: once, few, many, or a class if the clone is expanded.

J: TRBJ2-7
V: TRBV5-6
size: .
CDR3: CASSFNMFEQYF

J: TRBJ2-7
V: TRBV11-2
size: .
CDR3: CASSLFWFYEQYF

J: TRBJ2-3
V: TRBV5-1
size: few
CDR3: CASSLASGPTDTQYF

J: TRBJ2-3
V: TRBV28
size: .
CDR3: CASSLRWQGGDTQYF

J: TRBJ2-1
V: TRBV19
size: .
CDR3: CASRTGAGNEQFF

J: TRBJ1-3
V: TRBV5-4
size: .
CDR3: CASSWTGRGNTIYF

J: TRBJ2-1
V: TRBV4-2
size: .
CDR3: CASSQVPAGVQNEQFF

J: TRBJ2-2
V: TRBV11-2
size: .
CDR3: CASSLLQISVGELFF

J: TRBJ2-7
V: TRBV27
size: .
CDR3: CASSLTSGGVLSYEQYF

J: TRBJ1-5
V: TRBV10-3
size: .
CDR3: CAISPGDFQPQHF

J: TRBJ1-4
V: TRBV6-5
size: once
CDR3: CASRHREVNEKLFF

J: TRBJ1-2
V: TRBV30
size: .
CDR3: CAWSPGGAGYTF

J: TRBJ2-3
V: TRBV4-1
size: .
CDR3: CASSQVSPPDTQYF

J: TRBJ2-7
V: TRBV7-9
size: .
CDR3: CASSLPGSYEQYF

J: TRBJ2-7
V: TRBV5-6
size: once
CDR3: CASSLGGLVSYEQYF

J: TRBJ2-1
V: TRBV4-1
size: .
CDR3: CASTAPGTGGSHEQFF

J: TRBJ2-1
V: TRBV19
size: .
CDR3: CASSALGNEQFF

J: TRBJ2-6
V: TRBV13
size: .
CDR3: CASSPTRGHWANVLTF

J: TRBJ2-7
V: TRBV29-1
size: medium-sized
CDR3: CSVAQGHEQYF

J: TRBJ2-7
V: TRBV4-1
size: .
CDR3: CASSQTDRDRDYEQYF

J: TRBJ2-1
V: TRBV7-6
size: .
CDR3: CASSPTSGFSNSYNEQFF

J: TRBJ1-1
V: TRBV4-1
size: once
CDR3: CASSQEAGLPGPIGAFF

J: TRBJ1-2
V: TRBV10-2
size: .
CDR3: CASTDWELPRGYTF

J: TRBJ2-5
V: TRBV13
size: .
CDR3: CASSPPDDQETQYF

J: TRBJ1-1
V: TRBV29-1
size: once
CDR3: CSVSVGTEAFF

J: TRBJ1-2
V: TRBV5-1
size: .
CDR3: CASSLLGSQGGGYTF

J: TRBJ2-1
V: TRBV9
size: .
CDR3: CASSDPGYSYNEQFF

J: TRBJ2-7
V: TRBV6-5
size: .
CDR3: CASSLARAGATYEQYF

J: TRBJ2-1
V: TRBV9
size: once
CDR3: CASDSGTQTYNEQFF

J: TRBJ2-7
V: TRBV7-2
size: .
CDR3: CASSQGGSLSYGEQYF

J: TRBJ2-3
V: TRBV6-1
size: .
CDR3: CASSEVAARATDTQYF

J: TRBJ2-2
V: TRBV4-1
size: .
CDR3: CASSHRAGGNTGELFF

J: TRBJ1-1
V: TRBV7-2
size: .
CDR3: CASSIQGNPGTEAFF

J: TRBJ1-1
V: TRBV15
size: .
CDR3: CATSRSQGLNTEAFF

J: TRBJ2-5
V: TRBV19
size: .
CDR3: CASSQRDLQETQYF